These 26 T cell receptor beta chains share one sample of origin, sequenced in a study of blood T cell repertoires in COVID-19. Assay: immunoSEQ multiplex PCR; the TCRdb copy retains only in-frame clones and omits some. The repertoire consists of 180,000 or so clones, with roughly 83% occurring once and the leading ten covering roughly 13%. Sequencing used PBMCs or T cells enriched from blood (not recorded which). These receptors all stem from a woman aged 60-75 years who had recovered from COVID-19.

The chain has TRBV2 and TRBJ2-5; D might be TRBD2 (6 bases). Trimming pared 7 bases from V and 4 bases from J, leaving 16 bases between. Per the germline V gene, CDR1 is SNHLY and CDR2 is FYNNEI. CDR3 length: 14 residues. The CDR3 loop is CASTLLAVAETQYF. DNA of the CDR3: TGTGCCAGCACCCTACTAGCAGTTGCAGAGACCCAGTACTTC.

V gene TRBV24-1 combines with J gene TRBJ2-1; possibly TRBD1 for D (6 bases). Trimming left V 0 bases short and J 5 bases short, with 7 bases between. The CDR3 spans 14 residues. Germline V gene lookup returns CDR1 KGHDR and CDR2 SFDVKD. CDR3 DNA: TGTGCCACCAGTGATTTGTACAGGGACAATGAGCAGTTCTTC. This codes for CATSDLYRDNEQFF.

V usage is TRBV19 and J usage is TRBJ2-6, with D hard to call. Germline V gene data show CDR1 as LNHDA and CDR2 as SQIVND (reference sequence). V lost 3 bases and J 4 bases, leaving 13 bases between the germline ends. This CDR3 has 16 residues. Here the CDR3 DNA reads TGTGCCAGTAGTATCAGTCCCCTGGCCGGGGCCAACGTCCTGACTTTC. It is translated as CASSISPLAGANVLTF.

The chain has TRBV19 and TRBJ2-7; D remains unclear. CDR3 length: 13 amino acids. Trimming removed 0 bases at V and 2 bases at J, with 5 bases between. The V gene's germline CDR1 is LNHDA and CDR2 SQIVND (reference sequence). The DNA for the CDR3 is TGTGCCAGTAGTATAGACGGAGCCTACGAGCAGTACTTC. It codes for CASSIDGAYEQYF.

The chain employs TRBV29-1 and TRBJ1-4; D might be TRBD1 (6 bases). Trimming took 4 bases from V and 7 from J, leaving 22 bases between them. Germline V CDR1 and CDR2: SQVTM, ANQGSEA. The CDR3 consists of 16 residues. The CDR3 loop reads CSVGSDRGASGEKLFF. The CDR3 coding sequence is TGCAGCGTTGGGTCGGACAGAGGTGCGTCAGGTGAAAAACTGTTTTTT.

V is TRBV3-1 (or the pseudogene TRBV3-2) and J is TRBJ1-6; 7 bases map to TRBD1. The germline V gene encodes CDR1 LGHDT and CDR2 YNNKEL (reference sequence). V was clipped by 7 bases and J by 5 bases; unmatched bases: 5. CDR3 length equals 14 residues. CDR3 sequence (DNA): TGTGCCAGCACCCTGCAGGGGGATAATTCACCCCTCCACTTT. It encodes CASTLQGDNSPLHF.

The table lists this clone with a count of one. The chain recombines TRBV18 with TRBJ2-2; weak D call: TRBD1 (5 bases). CDR3 length: 15 residues. Germline V gene sequence: CDR1 KGHSH, CDR2 LQKENI. Trimming stripped 2 bases from V and 6 bases from J, with 13 bases between. Written as DNA, the CDR3 is TGTGCCAGCTCACCAAGTCAGGGATATGCCGGGGAGCTGTTTTTT. Translated, it gives CASSPSQGYAGELFF.

This chain uses TRBV2 with TRBJ2-5, with TRBD1 identical over 11 bases. After removal of 10 bases from V and 7 bases from J, the junction contained 11 bases not matched to a gene. In germline, CDR1 is SNHLY, CDR2 FYNNEI. CDR3 length: 14 amino acids. The CDR3, as DNA: TGTGCCAAATCCGGACAGGGGGCCGGAGGGACCCAGTACTTC. Protein: CAKSGQGAGGTQYF.

The V call is TRBV12-5, the J call TRBJ1-3; no clear D. CDR3 size: 14 residues. The germline V and J ends were trimmed by 5 bases and 0 bases, with 8 bases remaining between them. CDR1 and CDR2 from the germline V gene are LGHNT and FRNRAP. The CDR3 sequence is CASGPFISGNTIYF. The DNA for the CDR3 is TGTGCTAGTGGTCCCTTTATCTCTGGAAACACCATATATTTT. The whole variable domain, filled in from reference TRBV12-5 and TRBJ1-3, reads DARVTQTPRHKVTEMGQEVTMRCQPILGHNTVFWYRQTMMQGLELLAYFRNRAPLDDSGMPKDRFSAEMPDATLATLKIQPSEPRDSAVYFCASGPFISGNTIYFGEGSWLTVV.

The chain combines TRBV7-3 with TRBJ2-1; maybe TRBD1 (5 bases). The CDR3 is made up of 17 amino acids. Trimming cost V 0 bases and J 2 bases, with 14 bases left between them. Germline V CDR1 and CDR2: SGHTA, FQGTGA. The CDR3, as DNA: TGTGCCAGCAGCTTAACGTTCACAGGTTATGCCTACAATGAGCAGTTCTTC. Amino acid sequence: CASSLTFTGYAYNEQFF.

This chain joins TRBV11-2 and TRBJ2-5; TRBD1 might be the D (6 bases). V was clipped by 0 bases and J by 4 bases, with 9 bases between them. Germline-derived CDR1 and CDR2 are SGHAT and FQNNGV. The CDR3 runs to 14 residues. Here the CDR3 reads CASSLEGGRETQYF. The CDR3 DNA reads as TGTGCCAGCAGCTTAGAAGGGGGTCGAGAGACCCAGTACTTC.

This clone appeared a single time. V is TRBV14 and J is TRBJ2-2, with 8 bases lining up with TRBD1. Germline CDR1 is SGHDN and CDR2 is FVKESK. This CDR3 has 18 residues. The V segment lost 2 bases and the J segment 1 base; nucleotides outside the gene matches: 9. CDR3 sequence: CASSQPADRALNTGELFF. In DNA, the CDR3 is TGTGCCAGCAGCCAACCCGCGGACAGGGCTCTGAACACCGGGGAGCTGTTTTTT.

V and J are TRBV18 and TRBJ2-7, with TRBD1 identical over 9 bases. J gave up 3 bases and V 4 bases, and 4 bases lay outside the gene matches. The CDR3 has 14 residues. Germline CDR1 reads KGHSH; CDR2 reads LQKENI. The CDR3 protein is CASSLRTGDYEQYF. The DNA for the CDR3 is TGTGCCAGCTCACTCCGGACAGGGGACTACGAGCAGTACTTC.

The rearrangement uses TRBV14 and TRBJ1-2, with D possibly TRBD1 on 6 matching bases. The ends were cut back, 2 bases at V and 4 bases at J, with 14 bases in the middle. This CDR3 comprises 15 residues. Germline V CDR1 and CDR2: SGHDN, FVKESK. The CDR3 reads CASSQLSGAPYGYTF. The CDR3 nucleotides are TGTGCCAGCAGCCAACTGTCAGGGGCGCCCTATGGCTACACCTTC. Complete variable domain (other parts from reference TRBV14 and TRBJ1-2): EAGVTQFPSHSVIEKGQTVTLRCDPISGHDNLYWYRRVMGKEIKFLLHFVKESKQDESGMPNNRFLAERTGGTYSTLKVQPAELEDSGVYFCASSQLSGAPYGYTFGSGTRLTVV.

This chain connects TRBV19 to TRBJ1-2; D unclear. The CDR3 runs to 15 residues. The V gene lost 5 bases and the J gene lost 7 bases, with 20 bases spanning the gap. Germline V lookup: CDR1 LNHDA, CDR2 SQIVND (reference sequence). CDR3 coding DNA: TGTGCCAGTAGTGCGTCTCTTGGTGAGGGATCTGGCTACACCTTC. Translation: CASSASLGEGSGYTF.

The J gene is TRBJ1-4, the V gene TRBV5-5; D is possibly TRBD1 (6 bases). Germline assignment: CDR1 SGHKS and CDR2 YYEKEE (reference sequence). The CDR3 runs 15 residues. V lost 2 bases and J lost 5, with 13 bases in between. CDR3 loop: CASSFQGSRNEKLFF. The CDR3 coding sequence is TGTGCCAGCAGCTTCCAGGGGTCTAGGAATGAAAAACTGTTTTTT.

The rearrangement joins TRBV7-9 to TRBJ1-6, with a weak D call TRBD1 (5 bases). CDR3 length equals 14 residues. Deletions cut 6 bases from V and 13 bases from J, with 19 bases between. The germline CDR1 and CDR2 sequences are SEHNR and FQNEAQ (reference sequence). The CDR3 region has the DNA TGTGCCAGCAGGCTCGCGGGGGACCCGTGGCCCCTCCACTTT. Its protein product is CASRLAGDPWPLHF.

J is TRBJ1-4 and V is TRBV30; no clear D gene. The V end was cut by 2 bases, the J end by 4 bases, with 5 bases between. CDR1 and CDR2 from the germline V gene are GTSNPN and SVGIG (reference sequence). The CDR3 has 12 residues. The CDR3, as DNA: TGTGCCTGGAGTTCCCGTAATGAAAAACTGTTTTTT. Amino acid sequence: CAWSSRNEKLFF.

V gene TRBV20-1 combines with J gene TRBJ2-1; 8 bases are shared with TRBD2. Germline values: CDR1 DFQATT, CDR2 SNEGSKA (reference sequence). The CDR3 totals 14 residues. J gave up 8 bases and V 3 bases, and 9 bases lay outside the gene matches. The CDR3 DNA follows: TGCAGTGCTAGTGTCGGACTAGCTAGTTATGAGCAGTTCTTC. Encoded protein: CSASVGLASYEQFF.

The rearrangement joins TRBV30 to TRBJ2-7; 12 nucleotides align to TRBD1. CDR3 length: 16 amino acids. Germline V gene data show CDR1 as GTSNPN and CDR2 as SVGIG (reference sequence). V lost 2 bases, J lost 4 bases, and 9 bases stayed unmatched. The CDR3 protein is CAWSNLWDRGPYEQYF. DNA for the CDR3: TGTGCCTGGAGTAACCTATGGGACAGGGGGCCTTACGAGCAGTACTTC.

The rearrangement links TRBV6-5 to TRBJ2-7; possibly TRBD1 for D (5 bases). V lost 6 bases to trimming and J lost 0 bases, with 12 bases between them. The CDR3 consists of 14 residues. The germline V gene has CDR1 MNHEY and CDR2 SVGAGI. This CDR3 is CASRPGATSYEQYF. CDR3 DNA sequence: TGTGCCAGCAGGCCTGGGGCCACCTCCTACGAGCAGTACTTC.

The chain is built from TRBV6-5 and TRBJ1-5, with TRBD1 matching over 9 bases. Unmatched junction bases numbered 4, after V lost 6 bases and J lost 4 bases. CDR1 is MNHEY, CDR2 SVGAGI, per germline. The CDR3 consists of 14 residues. The CDR3 loop is CASSTGGGNQPQHF. In DNA form, the CDR3 reads TGTGCCAGCAGCACAGGGGGCGGGAATCAGCCCCAGCATTTT.

The chain employs TRBV6-5 and TRBJ1-2, with D perhaps TRBD1 (6 bases). V was clipped by 11 bases and J by 0 bases, with 19 bases between them. CDR3 size: 15 residues. Germline V lookup: CDR1 MNHEY, CDR2 SVGAGI. In DNA form, the CDR3 reads TGTGCCTCCAAGTGGACAGATGTTTCTAACTATGGCTACACCTTC. Its protein is CASKWTDVSNYGYTF.

In this sample, this clone turned up a few times. This rearrangement joins TRBV18 to TRBJ2-2, with 11 bases aligning to TRBD1. The CDR3 has 18 residues. Germline loops: CDR1 KGHSH, CDR2 LQKENI. The V segment lost 3 bases and the J segment 3 bases; nucleotides outside the gene matches: 9. As DNA, the CDR3 is TGTGCCAGCTCACCTTTTCAGGACAGGGGGCTACACACCGGGGAGCTGTTTTTT. Translating gives CASSPFQDRGLHTGELFF.

This rearrangement joins TRBV5-1 to TRBJ1-4, with TRBD1 matching 7 bases. Trimming at V came to 2 bases and at J to 6 bases, leaving 4 bases not matched to a gene. Germline V gene data show CDR1 as SGHRS and CDR2 as YFSETQ. This CDR3 is 14 amino acids long. The CDR3 DNA reads TGCGCCAGCAGCTTAGGGACAGCCGATGAAAAACTGTTTTTT. Translation: CASSLGTADEKLFF.

V gene TRBV5-1 combines with J gene TRBJ1-2; 9 bases map to TRBD1. The CDR3 contains 17 residues. V lost 4 bases, J lost 3 bases, and 13 bases stayed unmatched. Germline assignment: CDR1 SGHRS and CDR2 YFSETQ. CDR3 protein: CASSGSGTGKLDYGYTF. For the CDR3, the DNA is TGCGCCAGCAGCGGTTCCGGGACAGGGAAGTTGGACTATGGCTACACCTTC.